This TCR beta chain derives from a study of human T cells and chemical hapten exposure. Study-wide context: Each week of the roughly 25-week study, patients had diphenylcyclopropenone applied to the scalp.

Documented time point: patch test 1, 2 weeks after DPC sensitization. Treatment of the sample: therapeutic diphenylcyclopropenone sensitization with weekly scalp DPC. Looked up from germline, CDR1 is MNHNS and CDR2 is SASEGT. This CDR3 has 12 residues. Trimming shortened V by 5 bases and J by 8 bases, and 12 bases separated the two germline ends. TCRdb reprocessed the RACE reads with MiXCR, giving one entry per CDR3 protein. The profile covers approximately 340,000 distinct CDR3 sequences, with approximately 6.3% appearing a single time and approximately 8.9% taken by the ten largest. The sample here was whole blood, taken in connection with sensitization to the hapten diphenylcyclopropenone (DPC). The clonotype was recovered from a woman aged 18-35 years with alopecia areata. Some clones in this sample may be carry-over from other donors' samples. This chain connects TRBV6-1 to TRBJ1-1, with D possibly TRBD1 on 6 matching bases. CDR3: CASSNRQEEAFF. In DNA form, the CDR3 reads TGTGCCAGCAGTAACCGACAGGAGGAAGCTTTCTTT.